The rows below give T cell receptor beta chains drawn from one sample of a study of PD-L1 blockade in urothelial cancer. Sequencing used immunoSEQ multiplex PCR; TCRdb keeps in-frame clones, though not all of them. The data hold roughly 24,000 clones, with around nine tenths observed a single time. The source material was PBMCs, sampled around atezolizumab (anti-PD-L1) treatment. Receptor source: a man between 60 and 70 years old with urothelial cancer. CDR3s leave out the opening cysteine and the closing phenylalanine or tryptophan. A D gene is named only where the DNA matches it firmly.

CDR3aa	j_gene	v_gene	d_gene
AWSVLGFNQPQH	TRBJ1-5	TRBV30	.
ASSLRGAEEKLF	TRBJ1-4	TRBV27	.
ASSERQTYNSPLH	TRBJ1-6	TRBV2	.
ASSLAGQGREKLF	TRBJ1-4	TRBV5-1	TRBD1
ASSRSFSNQPQH	TRBJ1-5	TRBV5-6	.
ASSSRQGVGNIQY	TRBJ2-4	TRBV5-1	TRBD1
ASSLYRGTQPQH	TRBJ1-5	TRBV6-5	TRBD1
ASSQVRLDHEQF	TRBJ2-1	TRBV4-1	.
ATSREWTADTQY	TRBJ2-3	TRBV15	.
ASSAGRGINSPLH	TRBJ1-6	TRBV4-1	TRBD1
ASSLQGMGTEAF	TRBJ1-1	TRBV9	TRBD1